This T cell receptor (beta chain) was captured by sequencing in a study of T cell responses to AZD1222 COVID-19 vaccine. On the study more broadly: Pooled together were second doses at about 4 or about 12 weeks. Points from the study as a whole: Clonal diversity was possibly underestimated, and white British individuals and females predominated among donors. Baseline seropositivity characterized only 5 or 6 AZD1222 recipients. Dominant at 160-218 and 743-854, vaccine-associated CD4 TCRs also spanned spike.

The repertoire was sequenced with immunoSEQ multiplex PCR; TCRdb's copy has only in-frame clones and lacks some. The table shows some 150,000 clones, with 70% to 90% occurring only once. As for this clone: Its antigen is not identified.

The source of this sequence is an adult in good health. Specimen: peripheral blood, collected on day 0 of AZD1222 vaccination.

CDR3 DNA: TGTGCCAGCAGCAAGAACGGACAGCTCAATCAGCCCCAGCATTTT. Amino acid sequence: CASSKNGQLNQPQHF. This sequence joins TRBV7-2 and TRBJ1-5; possible D gene TRBD1, 6 bases. The germline gives CDR1 SGHTA, CDR2 FQGNSA. This CDR3 comprises 15 residues. V dropped 5 bases and J dropped 3 bases, with 14 bases sitting between them.